The T cell receptor beta chain under discussion was sequenced for a study of T-cell reconstitution after alpha-beta-depleted transplantation in children. On this clonotype itself: What it recognizes is unknown.

Findings and limits, study-wide: By one year post-transplant, T-cell counts and diversity largely arose from T cells that were newly produced. Some patients owed their high day-60 TCRbeta diversity to surviving recipient T cells and thymic progenitors. Expanded graft clones, several hundred of them, were reportedly the source of alpha-beta T cells about two months after transplant.

The V gene's germline CDR1 is SEHNR and CDR2 FQNEAQ (reference sequence). The CDR3 has 14 amino acids. Trimming stripped 3 bases from V and 3 bases from J, with 12 bases between. Unique molecular identifiers featured in how the TCRbeta library was prepared. TCRdb re-derived calls from the PCR reads in MiXCR, one entry per CDR3 protein. This table has about 830,000 distinct CDR3 sequences, 15% to 20% appearing once. V is TRBV7-9 and J is TRBJ2-7; weak D call: TRBD2 (6 bases). Sequenced here: PBMCs, mostly from graft donor cells, sampled 360 days after TCRalphabeta/CD19-depleted stem cell transplant. The sequence came from a male patient younger than 18 who had a stem cell transplant for acute lymphoblastic leukemia, so the T cells may come from the graft donor. The CDR3 bases are TGTGCCAGCAGCTTGGGCCCGCGGGGCTACGAGCAGTACTTC. Its protein is CASSLGPRGYEQYF.